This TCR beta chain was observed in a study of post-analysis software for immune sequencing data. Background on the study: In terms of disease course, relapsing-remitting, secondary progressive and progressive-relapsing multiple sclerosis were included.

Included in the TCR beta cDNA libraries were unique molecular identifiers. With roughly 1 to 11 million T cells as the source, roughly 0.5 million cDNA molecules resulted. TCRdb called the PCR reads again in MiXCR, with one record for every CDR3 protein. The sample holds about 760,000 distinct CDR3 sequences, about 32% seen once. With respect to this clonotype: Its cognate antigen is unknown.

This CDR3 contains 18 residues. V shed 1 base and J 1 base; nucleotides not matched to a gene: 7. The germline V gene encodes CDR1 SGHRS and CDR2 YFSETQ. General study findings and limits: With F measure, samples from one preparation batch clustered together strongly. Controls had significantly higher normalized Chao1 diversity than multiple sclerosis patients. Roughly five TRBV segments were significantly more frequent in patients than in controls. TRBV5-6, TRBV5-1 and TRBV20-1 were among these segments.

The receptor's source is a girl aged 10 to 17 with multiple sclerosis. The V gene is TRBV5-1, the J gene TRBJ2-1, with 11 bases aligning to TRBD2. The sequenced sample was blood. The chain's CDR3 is CASSLFTVAGGSYNEQFF. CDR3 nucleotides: TGCGCCAGCAGCTTGTTTACGGTAGCGGGAGGGTCCTACAATGAGCAGTTCTTC.